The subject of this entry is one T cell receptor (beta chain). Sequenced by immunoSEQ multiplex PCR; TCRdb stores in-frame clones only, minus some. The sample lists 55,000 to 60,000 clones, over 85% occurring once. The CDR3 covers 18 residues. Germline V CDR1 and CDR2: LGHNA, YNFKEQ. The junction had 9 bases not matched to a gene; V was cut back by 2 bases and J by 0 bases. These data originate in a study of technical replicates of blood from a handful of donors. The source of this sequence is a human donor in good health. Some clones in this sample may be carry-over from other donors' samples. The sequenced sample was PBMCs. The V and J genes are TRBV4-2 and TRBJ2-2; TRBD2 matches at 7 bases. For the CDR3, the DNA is TGTGCCAGCAGCCAAAATCTACTAGCGAATACGAACACCGGGGAGCTGTTTTTT. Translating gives CASSQNLLANTNTGELFF.